This is a list of T cell receptor beta chains from one sample in a study of cytotoxic CD8 clonotypes in ibrutinib-treated CLL. Clones were read by immunoSEQ multiplex PCR, and TCRdb kept only the in-frame ones, dropping some. Of just over 200,000 clones in the sample, approximately 79% were seen once. Sequencing used PBMCs, obtained after 12 months of ibrutinib treatment. These receptors all stem from a human donor with chronic lymphocytic leukemia. The CDR3 runs from the conserved cysteine through the conserved F or W. D genes are given only for firm matches. The size entry is marked missing in some rows and otherwise reads once, few, many or a size class.

d_gene	v_gene	abundance	j_gene	CDR3aa	CDR3nt
TRBD2	TRBV25-1	.	TRBJ2-3	CASSGGLAGEDTQYF	TGTGCCAGCAGTGGGGGTCTAGCGGGAGAAGATACGCAGTATTTT
TRBD1	TRBV4-2	once	TRBJ2-2	CASSPYRDRGGELFF	TGTGCCAGCAGCCCCTATCGGGACAGGGGCGGGGAGCTGTTTTTT
TRBD1	TRBV10-3	.	TRBJ1-2	CAIRTDRGGYTF	TGTGCCATCAGAACGGACAGGGGTGGCTACACCTTC
.	TRBV7-9	.	TRBJ2-6	CASSLARGYGANVLTF	TGTGCCAGCAGCTTAGCGCGTGGTTATGGGGCCAACGTCCTGACTTTC
TRBD1	TRBV5-1	.	TRBJ2-5	CASSTWTGGETQYF	TGCGCCAGCAGCACGTGGACAGGTGGAGAGACCCAGTACTTC
.	TRBV5-4	.	TRBJ1-2	CASSLALGGSNYGYTF	TGTGCCAGCAGCTTGGCTTTGGGCGGTTCTAACTATGGCTACACCTTC
.	TRBV28	.	TRBJ1-1	CASNPPGATEAFF	TGTGCCAGCAACCCGCCGGGTGCCACTGAAGCTTTCTTT
.	TRBV5-6	.	TRBJ1-4	CASSLDRAGGKLFF	TGTGCCAGCAGCTTGGACAGGGCCGGGGGAAAACTGTTTTTT
.	TRBV20-1	.	TRBJ2-7	CSAPGEIEQYF	TGCAGTGCCCCGGGGGAAATCGAGCAGTACTTC
.	TRBV5-4	.	TRBJ2-5	CASSLAGSQETQYF	TGTGCCAGCAGCTTGGCCGGTTCACAAGAGACCCAGTACTTC
.	TRBV19	once	TRBJ2-3	CASSIQGSGTDTQYF	TGTGCCAGTAGTATCCAGGGAAGTGGCACAGATACGCAGTATTTT
.	TRBV18	few	TRBJ2-3	CASSPGHFDTQYF	TGTGCCAGCTCGCCTGGACATTTCGATACGCAGTATTTT
.	TRBV27	.	TRBJ2-7	CASTSTLAGGEQYF	TGTGCCAGCACAAGTACGCTGGCCGGAGGCGAGCAGTACTTC
.	TRBV10-3	.	TRBJ1-6	CAISEPSGGTPLHF	TGTGCCATCAGTGAACCGAGTGGGGGAACACCCCTCCACTTT
TRBD1	TRBV4-1	once	TRBJ2-1	CASSSPTGGAYNEQFF	TGCGCCAGCAGCTCCCCCACAGGGGGCGCCTACAATGAGCAGTTCTTC
TRBD1	TRBV5-1	.	TRBJ2-5	CASSVQGTGEETQYF	TGCGCCAGCAGCGTTCAGGGGACAGGGGAAGAGACCCAGTACTTC
TRBD1	TRBV5-5	few	TRBJ1-6	CASNRGPNSPLHF	TGTGCCAGCAACAGGGGCCCGAATTCACCCCTCCACTTT
TRBD1	TRBV7-9	many	TRBJ1-2	CASSPTTGVYGYTF	TGTGCCAGCAGCCCTACGACAGGGGTCTATGGCTACACCTTC
.	TRBV7-2	.	TRBJ1-3	CASSLGLFSGNTIYF	TGTGCCAGCAGCTTAGGACTTTTCTCTGGAAACACCATATATTTT
.	TRBV4-1	.	TRBJ1-1	CASSQGIGRDTEAFF	TGCGCCAGCAGCCAAGGGATAGGAAGAGACACTGAAGCTTTCTTT
.	TRBV28	.	TRBJ2-7	CASTPHSRRLYEQYF	TGTGCCAGCACCCCGCACTCGAGGAGGCTCTACGAGCAGTACTTC
TRBD1	TRBV6-6	few	TRBJ1-2	CASSKPQGTGGGGYTF	TGTGCCAGCAGTAAACCACAAGGGACAGGGGGCGGAGGCTACACCTTC
.	TRBV6-1	.	TRBJ2-7	CASSEGRGIDEQYF	TGTGCCAGCAGTGAGGGCAGGGGTATCGACGAGCAGTACTTC
.	TRBV5-4	.	TRBJ1-2	CASSSFYGYTF	TGTGCCAGCAGCTCCTTCTATGGCTACACCTTC
.	TRBV11-3	.	TRBJ2-2	CASQSVGELFF	TGTGCCAGCCAGAGCGTCGGGGAGCTGTTTTTT
TRBD1	TRBV19	.	TRBJ1-5	CASRGQGGFSNQPQHF	TGTGCCAGTAGGGGACAGGGGGGGTTTAGCAATCAGCCCCAGCATTTT
.	TRBV27	.	TRBJ2-5	CASSFYRQETQYF	TGTGCCAGCAGTTTCTACAGGCAAGAGACCCAGTACTTC
.	TRBV7-6	.	TRBJ2-3	CASSLAWAGFTDTQYF	TGTGCCAGCAGCTTAGCGTGGGCAGGGTTTACAGATACGCAGTATTTT
TRBD1	TRBV5-1	.	TRBJ2-1	CASSQTGFEQFF	TGCGCCAGCTCCCAGACAGGGTTTGAGCAGTTCTTC
TRBD2	TRBV5-6	.	TRBJ2-3	CASSSYGLAGGPRDTQYF	TGTGCCAGCAGCTCCTACGGACTAGCGGGAGGGCCGAGGGATACGCAGTATTTT
.	TRBV5-1	.	TRBJ1-6	CASSFLESGNSPLHF	TGCGCCAGCAGCTTCTTGGAAAGCGGTAATTCACCCCTCCACTTT
.	TRBV18	once	TRBJ2-7	CASSPTTAYEQYF	TGTGCCAGCTCACCTACGACAGCCTACGAGCAGTACTTC
.	TRBV10-1	.	TRBJ2-1	CASSDPGQNEQFF	TGCGCCAGCAGTGATCCAGGGCAGAATGAGCAGTTCTTC
.	TRBV6-1	.	TRBJ2-3	CASSDRADTQYF	TGTGCCAGCAGTGACAGGGCAGATACGCAGTATTTT
.	TRBV6-1	.	TRBJ2-7	CASSEVTRQYF	TGTGCCAGCAGTGAAGTTACGCGGCAGTACTTC
TRBD1	TRBV5-1	.	TRBJ2-6	CASGDRGRQLGANVLTF	TGCGCCAGCGGCGACAGGGGGCGCCAACTTGGGGCCAACGTCCTGACTTTC
.	TRBV5-1	.	TRBJ1-2	CASSVEGHYGYTF	TGCGCCAGTAGCGTCGAGGGGCACTATGGCTACACCTTC
TRBD2	TRBV5-6	.	TRBJ2-3	CASSGSGGTDTQYF	TGTGCCAGCAGCGGTTCGGGGGGAACAGATACGCAGTATTTT
TRBD2	TRBV29-1	.	TRBJ2-5	CSGRTSGNPVRRETQYF	TGCAGCGGGCGGACTAGCGGAAATCCCGTAAGAAGAGAGACCCAGTACTTC
TRBD2	TRBV5-1	once	TRBJ2-5	CASSPGTMRETQYF	TGCGCCAGCAGTCCCGGGACTATGCGGGAGACCCAGTACTTC
TRBD1	TRBV6-6	.	TRBJ1-6	CASRTQGANSPLHF	TGTGCCAGCAGAACACAGGGGGCCAATTCACCCCTCCACTTT
TRBD1	TRBV5-1	.	TRBJ2-1	CASSLVRDSYNEQFF	TGCGCCAGCAGCTTGGTAAGGGACAGCTACAATGAGCAGTTCTTC
.	TRBV7-8	.	TRBJ2-7	CASRPRVGRGDEQYF	TGTGCCAGCAGGCCTCGTGTAGGGCGGGGAGACGAGCAGTACTTC
TRBD1	TRBV7-9	.	TRBJ2-1	CASRSDREPYNEQFF	TGTGCCAGCAGATCGGACAGGGAGCCGTACAATGAGCAGTTCTTC
.	TRBV29-1	.	TRBJ2-2	CSVRSSGELFF	TGCAGCGTACGCTCGTCCGGGGAGCTGTTTTTT